The clone carrying this T cell receptor beta chain has only one observation. V was pared by 1 base and J by 3 bases, with 10 bases between. The CDR3 contains 14 residues. Germline CDR1 SEHNR, CDR2 FQNEAQ (reference sequence). In terms of age and location, participants ranged from about 18 to 100 years and lived in about two dozen US areas. The study assigned cohorts using participant-reported clinical history. This entry belongs to a study of blood T cell repertoires in COVID-19. In the study overall: COVID-19 samples, acute and convalescent, were from the United States, Italy and Spain.

As originally analysed: Cell counts per sample came from amplifying reference gene primers. Generated by immunoSEQ multiplex PCR, the TCRdb table keeps only in-frame clones and is missing some. Clone size and V and J calls were adopted from that table, with D and trimming inferred from the DNA. This repertoire shows 150,000 to 200,000 clones, 70% to 90% found once; its top ten account for approximately 0.8%. The V call is TRBV7-9, the J call TRBJ2-7, with D tentatively TRBD1 (5 bases). Material for sequencing was PBMCs or T cells enriched from blood (not recorded which). The clonotype originates from a woman between 18 and 29 years old who had recovered from COVID-19. The CDR3 sequence is CASSLGQNYYEQYF. Here the CDR3 DNA reads TGTGCCAGCAGCTTAGGACAGAACTACTACGAGCAGTACTTC.